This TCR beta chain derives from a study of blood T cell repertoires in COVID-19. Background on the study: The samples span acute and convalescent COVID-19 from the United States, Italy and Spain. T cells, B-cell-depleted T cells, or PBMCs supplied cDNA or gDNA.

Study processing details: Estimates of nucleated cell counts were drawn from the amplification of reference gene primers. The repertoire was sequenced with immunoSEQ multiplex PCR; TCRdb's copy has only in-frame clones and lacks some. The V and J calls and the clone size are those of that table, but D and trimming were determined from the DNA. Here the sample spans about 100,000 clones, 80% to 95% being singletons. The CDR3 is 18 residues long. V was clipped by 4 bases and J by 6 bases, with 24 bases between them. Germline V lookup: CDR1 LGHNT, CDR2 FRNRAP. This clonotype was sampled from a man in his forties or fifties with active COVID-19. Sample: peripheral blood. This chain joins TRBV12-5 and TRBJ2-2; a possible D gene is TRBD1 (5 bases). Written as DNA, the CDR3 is TGTGCTAGTGGTTCCTTCTATATTGGACACGGTGAGGCCGGGGAGCTGTTTTTT. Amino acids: CASGSFYIGHGEAGELFF.